The 11 T cell receptor beta chains below were found in one sample sequenced in a study of shared clonotypes between healthy human individuals. Only in-frame clones appear in the TCRdb table, and some are missing; sequencing was by immunoSEQ multiplex PCR. The sample holds about 1.5 million clones, 95% to 99% seen once. Sequencing was carried out using naive CD4+ T cells sorted from blood. Subset: CD45RA+ positively selected. Receptors were obtained from a young man in good health.

Comments on this clone: Within the sample, other DNA sequences also encode this same CDR3. The chain is built from TRBV5-5 and TRBJ2-2; D gene uncertain. This CDR3 comprises 13 residues. Germline-derived CDR1 and CDR2 are SGHKS and YYEKEE (reference sequence). V lost 0 bases, J lost 4 bases, and 4 bases lay in between. This CDR3 is CASSLVSTGELFF. CDR3 DNA sequence: TGTGCCAGCAGCTTGGTCAGCACCGGGGAGCTGTTTTTT.

This rearrangement joins TRBV7-2 to TRBJ2-6, with 7 bases that match TRBD1. After removal of 7 bases from V and 4 bases from J, the junction contained 4 bases not matched to a gene. The CDR3 is 14 residues long. CDR1 is SGHTA, CDR2 FQGNSA, per germline. The CDR3 loop is CASKIQGGANVLTF. In nucleotides, the CDR3 is TGTGCCAGCAAAATACAGGGGGGGGCCAACGTCCTGACTTTC.

The chain combines TRBV27 with TRBJ1-2; possible D gene TRBD1, 5 bases. Trimming pared 3 bases from V and 7 bases from J, leaving 12 bases between. Germline V lookup: CDR1 MNHEY, CDR2 SMNVEV (reference sequence). This CDR3 has 13 amino acids. The CDR3 region is CASSLRGFGGYTF. In DNA form, the CDR3 reads TGTGCCAGCAGTTTGCGGGGGTTTGGTGGCTACACCTTC.

This chain uses TRBV14 with TRBJ2-5; possibly TRBD2 for D (5 bases). Germline V CDR1 and CDR2: SGHDN, FVKESK. This CDR3 spans 14 amino acids. V was clipped by 2 bases and J by 3 bases, with 10 bases between them. The CDR3 DNA reads as TGTGCCAGCAGCCAATGGACGGGAAAAGAGACCCAGTACTTC. It yields the protein CASSQWTGKETQYF.

This chain joins TRBV9 and TRBJ2-7; D gene unclear. Germline V gene data show CDR1 as SGDLS and CDR2 as YYNGEE. V was pared by 0 bases and J by 2 bases, with 6 bases between. There are 13 residues in the CDR3. The chain's CDR3 is CASSVGDAYEQYF. CDR3 bases: TGTGCCAGCAGCGTAGGAGACGCCTACGAGCAGTACTTC.

The genes are TRBV15 and TRBJ1-5, with D possibly matching TRBD1 (6 bases). The CDR3 contains 14 residues. V was clipped by 7 bases and J by 4 bases, with 14 bases between them. The germline V gene encodes CDR1 LNHNV and CDR2 YYDKDF (reference sequence). The CDR3 reads CATNPGHLNQPQHF. CDR3 nucleotides: TGTGCCACCAACCCGGGACATCTAAATCAGCCCCAGCATTTT.

The rearrangement joins TRBV2 to TRBJ2-7, with a possible D match to TRBD1 (5 bases). With 6 bases removed from V and 3 bases from J, the gap between germline ends came to 12 bases. This CDR3 is 13 amino acids long. Germline V CDR1 and CDR2: SNHLY, FYNNEI. The CDR3 sequence: CASRGGALYEQYF. The CDR3 DNA is TGTGCCAGCAGGGGTGGGGCCCTCTACGAGCAGTACTTC.

The J gene is TRBJ2-7, the V gene TRBV18; D tentatively fits TRBD1 or TRBD2 (5 bases each). The CDR3 spans 16 residues. Trimming cost V 6 bases and J 7 bases, with 25 bases left between them. Germline loops: CDR1 KGHSH, CDR2 LQKENI. The CDR3 nucleotides are TGTGCCAGCTCCACCAAGGTAGCCGGGGCCGGCGGGGAGCAGTACTTC. Its translation: CASSTKVAGAGGEQYF.

This chain's CDR3 is CASSFELAGGPEQFF. Here the CDR3 DNA reads TGTGCCAGCAGCTTCGAACTAGCGGGAGGGCCTGAGCAGTTCTTC. V usage is TRBV11-2 and J usage is TRBJ2-1, with 13 nucleotides matching TRBD2. CDR1 SGHAT and CDR2 FQNNGV come from the germline V gene. Losses at the gene ends were 3 bases for V and 9 bases for J; bases not matched to a gene: 5. The CDR3 is 15 residues long. Supplemented by reference TRBV11-2 and TRBJ2-1, the full variable domain reads EAGVAQSPRYKIIEKRQSVAFWCNPISGHATLYWYQQILGQGPKLLIQFQNNGVVDDSQLPKDRFSAERLKGVDSTLKIQPAKLEDSAVYLCASSFELAGGPEQFFGPGTRLTVL.

The CDR3 here is CASSRVGEKLFF. CDR3 DNA: TGTGCCAGCAGCAGGGTTGGTGAAAAACTGTTTTTT. The rearrangement uses TRBV6-5 and TRBJ1-4; a weak D match, TRBD1 (5 bases). Germline loops: CDR1 MNHEY, CDR2 SVGAGI. The CDR3 length is 12 residues. V dropped 6 bases and J dropped 7 bases, with 9 bases sitting between them.

The chain combines TRBV6-6 with TRBJ2-7; D not resolved. Germline CDR1 reads MNHNY; CDR2 reads SVGAGI (reference sequence). V lost 0 bases to trimming and J lost 0 bases, with 12 bases between them. This CDR3 spans 16 amino acids. CDR3 DNA: TGTGCCAGCAGTTACTCCTTCGGCCAGCCCTCCTACGAGCAGTACTTC. It yields the protein CASSYSFGQPSYEQYF.